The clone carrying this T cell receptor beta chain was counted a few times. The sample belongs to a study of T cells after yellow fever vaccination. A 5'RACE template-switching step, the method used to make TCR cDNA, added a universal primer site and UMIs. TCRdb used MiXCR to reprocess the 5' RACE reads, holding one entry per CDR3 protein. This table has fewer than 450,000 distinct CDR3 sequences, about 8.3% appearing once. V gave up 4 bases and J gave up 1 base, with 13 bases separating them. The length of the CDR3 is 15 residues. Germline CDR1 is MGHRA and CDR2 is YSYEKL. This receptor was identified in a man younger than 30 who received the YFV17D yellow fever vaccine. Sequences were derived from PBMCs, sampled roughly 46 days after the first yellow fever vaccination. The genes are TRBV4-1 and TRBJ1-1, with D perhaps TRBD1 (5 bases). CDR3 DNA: TGCGCCAGCAGCCGAAGGAGGGGATCGAACACTGAAGCTTTCTTT. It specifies CASSRRRGSNTEAFF.